Reported below is one T cell receptor beta chain. This sample was included in a study of shared clonotypes between healthy human individuals. Study-level information: For every donor, three CD4 naive, three CD4 memory, two CD8 naive and one CD8 memory plates were used.

Assay: immunoSEQ multiplex PCR; the TCRdb copy retains only in-frame clones and omits some. The table shows under 2,500,000 clones, with under 97% occurring only once. Germline V gives CDR1 GTSNPN, CDR2 SVGIG (reference sequence). There are 16 residues in the CDR3. Trimming cost V 3 bases and J 6 bases; bases outside gene matches: 9. Both subsets, CD45RA+ naive and CD45RA-negative memory, were split from the CD4+ cells. This TCR was recovered from a man between 18 and 35 years old in good health. Specimen: naive CD4+ T cells sorted from blood. The subset was: CD45RA+ positively selected. This chain links TRBV30 with TRBJ2-2; 11 positions match TRBD2. CDR3 sequence (DNA): TGTGCCTGGAGGACTAGCGGGATGGGTAACTCCGGGGAGCTGTTTTTT. Translation gives CAWRTSGMGNSGELFF.